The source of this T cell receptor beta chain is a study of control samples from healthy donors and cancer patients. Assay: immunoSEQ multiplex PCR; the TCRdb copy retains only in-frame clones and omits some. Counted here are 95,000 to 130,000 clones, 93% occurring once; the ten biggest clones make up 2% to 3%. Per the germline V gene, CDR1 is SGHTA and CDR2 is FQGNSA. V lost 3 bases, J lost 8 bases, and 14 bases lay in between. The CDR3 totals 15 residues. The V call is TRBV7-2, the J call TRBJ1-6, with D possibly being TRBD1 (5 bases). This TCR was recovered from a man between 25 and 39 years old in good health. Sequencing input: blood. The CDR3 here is CASSFQGSWDSPLHF. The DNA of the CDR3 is TGTGCCAGCAGCTTCCAGGGAAGTTGGGATTCACCCCTCCACTTT.